The 11 T cell receptor beta chains below come from one sample, sequenced in a study of cytomegalovirus exposure and HLA in healthy donors. PCR employed 60 Vbeta and 13 Jbeta primers. This table comes from immunoSEQ multiplex PCR, and its TCRdb copy is limited to in-frame clones, with some not included. Here the sample table reports 150,000 or so clones. The sequencing input was PBMCs. The source is a woman in her fifties or sixties in good health and CMV-seronegative.

The rearrangement joins TRBV27 to TRBJ1-2; 9 bases agree with TRBD1. The CDR3 is 19 residues long. V shed 4 bases, J shed 11 bases, and the junction held 26 bases outside the gene matches. Germline V gene lookup returns CDR1 MNHEY and CDR2 SMNVEV (reference sequence). CDR3 protein: CASSSVQPGQGIALSLYTF. CDR3 bases: TGTGCCAGCAGTTCCGTCCAACCGGGACAGGGAATAGCCTTGAGTCTTTACACCTTC.

J is TRBJ1-2 and V is TRBV19; D is undetermined. Trimming cost V 7 bases and J 7 bases, with 22 bases left between them. Germline CDR1 reads LNHDA; CDR2 reads SQIVND (reference sequence). The CDR3 runs 15 residues. CDR3 in amino acids: CASTPLGGSSGGYTF. In nucleotides, the CDR3 is TGTGCCAGTACTCCCTTAGGAGGGAGTTCTGGTGGCTACACCTTC.

The chain couples TRBV7-3 to TRBJ2-3; 8 positions match TRBD1. The CDR3 totals 16 residues. Germline V gene lookup returns CDR1 SGHTA and CDR2 FQGTGA. V was pared by 5 bases and J by 2 bases, with 9 bases of the junction left unmatched. The CDR3: CASSGGQAGTTDTQYF. CDR3 nucleotide sequence: TGTGCCAGCAGCGGGGGACAGGCGGGGACCACAGATACGCAGTATTTT. Together with reference TRBV7-3 and TRBJ2-3, the CDR3 gives the full variable domain: GAGVSQTPSNKVTEKGKYVELRCDPISGHTALYWYRQSLGQGPEFLIYFQGTGAADDSGLPNDRFFAVRPEGSVSTLKIQRTERGDSAVYLCASSGGQAGTTDTQYFGPGTRLTVL.

In regard to this clone: The same CDR3 can be traced to other DNA sequences in this sample. The rearrangement joins TRBV5-1 to TRBJ1-4; TRBD1 might be the D (5 bases). With 4 bases removed from V and 3 bases from J, the gap between germline ends came to 10 bases. Looked up from germline, CDR1 is SGHRS and CDR2 is YFSETQ. The CDR3 loop spans 14 amino acids. CDR3 in amino acids: CASSLGGANEKLFF. CDR3 coding DNA: TGCGCCAGCAGCCTCGGGGGGGCTAATGAAAAACTGTTTTTT. Full variable domain (remainder filled in from reference TRBV5-1 and TRBJ1-4): KAGVTQTPRYLIKTRGQQVTLSCSPISGHRSVSWYQQTPGQGLQFLFEYFSETQRNKGNFPGRFSGRQFSNSRSEMNVSTLELGDSALYLCASSLGGANEKLFFGSGTQLSVL.

The CDR3 coding sequence is TGTGCCATCAGGGACAGGGAAAGGACAGATACGCAGTATTTT. Amino acids: CAIRDRERTDTQYF. This chain uses TRBV10-3 with TRBJ2-3, with 8 bases matching TRBD1. This CDR3 has 14 residues. Trimming took 6 bases from V and 3 from J; bases not matched to a gene: 5. Germline V gene data show CDR1 as ENHRY and CDR2 as SYGVKD.

The genes are TRBV15 and TRBJ2-3, with D perhaps TRBD2 (5 bases). There are 14 residues in the CDR3. The V end was cut by 5 bases, the J end by 5 bases, with 14 bases between. Germline V CDR1 and CDR2: LNHNV, YYDKDF (reference sequence). The chain's CDR3 is CATSSPSSGDTQYF. CDR3 nucleotides: TGTGCCACCAGCTCCCCGTCCAGCGGAGATACGCAGTATTTT. The full variable domain, rest sourced from reference TRBV15 and TRBJ2-3, is DAMVIQNPRYQVTQFGKPVTLSCSQTLNHNVMYWYQQKSSQAPKLLFHYYDKDFNNEADTPDNFQSRRPNTSFCFLDIRSPGLGDTAMYLCATSSPSSGDTQYFGPGTRLTVL.

This rearrangement joins TRBV18 to TRBJ1-1; D unresolved. This CDR3 spans 11 amino acids. Looked up from germline, CDR1 is KGHSH and CDR2 is LQKENI. V was clipped by 3 bases and J by 7 bases, with 6 bases between them. CDR3 amino acids: CASSPGSEAFF. CDR3 DNA sequence: TGTGCCAGCTCACCGGGCAGTGAAGCTTTCTTT.

Note on this clone: Other DNA sequences of this sample code for an identical CDR3. The chain's CDR3 is CASSPGGGNYGYTF. CDR3 coding DNA: TGTGCCAGCAGTCCGGGTGGAGGGAACTATGGCTACACCTTC. V usage is TRBV27 and J usage is TRBJ1-2; D remains unclear. Germline loops: CDR1 MNHEY, CDR2 SMNVEV (reference sequence). With 5 bases removed from V and 2 bases from J, the gap between germline ends came to 12 bases. The length of the CDR3 is 14 residues.

V gene TRBV7-2 combines with J gene TRBJ2-7, with D possibly matching TRBD1 (6 bases). The germline V and J ends were trimmed by 5 bases and 3 bases, with 11 bases remaining between them. The length of the CDR3 is 13 residues. CDR1 is SGHTA and CDR2 is FQGNSA in the germline V gene. As DNA, the CDR3 is TGTGCCAGCAGCAACACAGGGAACTACGAGCAGTACTTC. This codes for CASSNTGNYEQYF. Full variable domain (remainder filled in from reference TRBV7-2 and TRBJ2-7): GAGVSQSPSNKVTEKGKDVELRCDPISGHTALYWYRQSLGQGLEFLIYFQGNSAPDKSGLPSDRFSAERTGGSVSTLTIQRTQQEDSAVYLCASSNTGNYEQYFGPGTRLTVT.

The chain carries TRBV15 and TRBJ1-2; 9 bases are a match to TRBD1. Losses at the gene ends were 1 base for V and 4 bases for J; bases not matched to a gene: 7. The CDR3 consists of 16 residues. The germline gives CDR1 LNHNV, CDR2 YYDKDF (reference sequence). CDR3 sequence reads: CATSRGQGELFYGYTF. The CDR3 nucleotides read TGTGCCACCAGCAGAGGACAGGGGGAGCTTTTCTATGGCTACACCTTC.

The chain employs TRBV18 and TRBJ2-5; D gene uncertain. The CDR3 consists of 13 residues. Germline CDR1 reads KGHSH; CDR2 reads LQKENI. V shed 3 bases and J shed 2 bases, with 7 bases lying between them. The CDR3 DNA reads as TGTGCCAGCTCACCGGCCCCGCAAGAGACCCAGTACTTC. It yields the protein CASSPAPQETQYF.